A selection of T cell receptor beta chains follows, all from one sample in a study of persistence of HIV-infected CD4 T cells. The protocol was immunoSEQ multiplex PCR, while the TCRdb copy is restricted to in-frame clones and leaves out a portion. The profile shows more than 45,000 clones, 75% to 85% of them singletons. The antigens for these receptors are not known. The source was CD4+ T cells sorted from PBMCs after roughly 19-hour stimulation, collected from a patient who received antiretroviral therapy. The receptor set was obtained from an adult man with HIV who was CMV-seropositive. The CDR3 runs from the conserved cysteine through the conserved F or W. D genes are given only for firm matches. Only some rows state a clone size, as once, few, many or a class for expanded clones.

V	J	size	D	CDR3	DNA
TRBV5-4	TRBJ1-6	-	TRBD1	CASSLKGQGSPLHF	TGTGCCAGCAGCTTAAAGGGACAGGGGTCACCCCTCCACTTT
TRBV2	TRBJ1-5	-	-	CASRGTVSNQPQHF	TGTGCCAGCAGGGGGACGGTTAGCAATCAGCCCCAGCATTTT
TRBV5-1	TRBJ2-7	-	TRBD2	CASSWTGTSGTYEQYF	TGCGCCAGCAGCTGGACCGGGACTAGCGGGACCTACGAGCAGTACTTC
TRBV7-2	TRBJ2-7	-	TRBD1	CASSLGTGAYEQYF	TGTGCCAGCAGCTTAGGGACAGGGGCCTACGAGCAGTACTTC
TRBV5-1	TRBJ2-2	-	-	CASRDSQYTGELFF	TGCGCCAGCAGGGACAGCCAATACACCGGGGAGCTGTTTTTT
TRBV7-8	TRBJ1-6	few	-	CASSLVSVTHNSPLHF	TGTGCCAGCAGCTTAGTCTCAGTGACGCATAATTCACCCCTCCACTTT
TRBV28	TRBJ2-6	few	-	CASVHSGANVLTF	TGTGCCAGTGTCCATTCCGGGGCCAACGTCCTGACTTTC
TRBV4-1	TRBJ2-3	-	TRBD1	CASSQDPQGALDTQYF	TGCGCCAGCAGCCAAGATCCCCAGGGGGCATTAGATACGCAGTATTTT
TRBV7-9	TRBJ2-7	few	-	CASSVRVLQYF	TGTGCCAGCAGCGTGAGGGTTTTGCAGTACTTC
TRBV7-2	TRBJ2-5	few	-	CASSFDTPYQETQYF	TGTGCCAGCAGCTTTGACACCCCTTACCAAGAGACCCAGTACTTC
TRBV5-1	TRBJ1-1	-	TRBD1	CASSLNGQVSEAFF	TGCGCCAGCAGCTTAAACGGACAGGTCAGTGAAGCTTTCTTT
TRBV14	TRBJ1-1	-	-	CASSFRDKSEAFF	TGTGCCAGCAGCTTCCGGGACAAAAGTGAAGCTTTCTTT
TRBV19	TRBJ1-3	few	TRBD1	CASQTGAAGNTIYF	TGTGCCAGCCAAACAGGGGCCGCGGGAAACACCATATATTTT
TRBV19	TRBJ2-3	-	TRBD2	CASSTGLAGVDTQYF	TGTGCCAGTAGTACCGGACTAGCGGGGGTAGATACGCAGTATTTT
TRBV30	TRBJ1-2	-	-	CAWRDLGRAGYTF	TGTGCCTGGAGGGACCTCGGCCGGGCTGGGTACACCTTC
TRBV6-6	TRBJ1-4	-	-	CASSRGLNEKLFF	TGTGCCAGCAGTAGGGGATTGAATGAAAAACTGTTTTTT
TRBV5-4	TRBJ2-2	medium-sized	TRBD2	CASSSKAGANTGELFF	TGTGCCAGCAGCTCTAAAGCGGGAGCGAACACCGGGGAGCTGTTTTTT
TRBV6-6	TRBJ2-1	-	TRBD2	CASSFSGRAVDEQFF	TGTGCCAGCAGTTTTAGCGGGAGGGCCGTCGATGAGCAGTTCTTC